This T cell receptor beta chain stems from a study of T-cell reconstitution after alpha-beta-depleted transplantation in children. This CDR3 spans 15 amino acids. Germline loops: CDR1 SNHLY, CDR2 FYNNEI. The V gene end was trimmed by 3 bases and the J gene end by 4 bases; junction bases not matched to a gene: 4. It was with unique molecular identifiers that the TCRbeta library was prepared. TCRdb called the PCR reads again in MiXCR, with one record for every CDR3 protein. The sample carries some 500,000 distinct CDR3 sequences, 15% to 20% recorded once. The material sequenced was PBMCs from the stem cell graft donor, taken from the stem cell graft. This receptor was identified in a human donor who donated a stem cell graft to a child with acute lymphoblastic leukemia. The J gene is TRBJ2-1, the V gene TRBV2; 9 bases agree with TRBD2. As DNA, the CDR3 is TGTGCCAGCAGTGATGGCGGGAGGGGGTACAATGAGCAGTTCTTC. Protein product: CASSDGGRGYNEQFF. Full variable domain (remainder filled in from reference TRBV2 and TRBJ2-1): EPEVTQTPSHQVTQMGQEVILRCVPISNHLYFYWYRQILGQKVEFLVSFYNNEISEKSEIFDDQFSVERPDGSNFTLKIRSTKLEDSAMYFCASSDGGRGYNEQFFGPGTRLTVL.